This T cell receptor (beta chain) was sequenced for a study of STAT5B mutations in CD4+ large granular lymphocyte leukemia. V dropped 7 bases and J dropped 5; count of bases not matched to a gene: 9. This CDR3 has 14 residues. Germline V gene sequence: CDR1 SGHTA, CDR2 FQGNSA. TCRdb's table, derived via immunoSEQ multiplex PCR, lists solely in-frame clones and lacks some. Among about 25,000 clones, around 81% were seen once, and the ten largest hold 0.33%. General study findings and limits: CD4-sorted patient repertoires seemed more clonal than healthy CD4+ repertoires.

Turning to this clone: What it binds is unknown.

This clonotype was obtained from a human donor in good health. V is TRBV7-2 and J is TRBJ2-5, with TRBD2 matching over 8 bases. The specimen was CD4+ T cells from blood buffy coats. The CDR3 region is CASTSERGYETQYF. The DNA for the CDR3 is TGTGCCAGCACCTCGGAGCGGGGGTACGAGACCCAGTACTTC.